This TCR beta chain emerged from a study of cytomegalovirus exposure and HLA in healthy donors. Study details: HLA-typed donors were the source of around 77 million unique TCRs held in an early data release.

Amplification used 60 Vbeta primers and 13 Jbeta primers. Measured with immunoSEQ multiplex PCR; TCRdb has only the in-frame clones, and not every one. This table has about 83,000 clones, about 78% appearing once. Study-wide results and caveats: Most TCR beta V segments were productive about 87% or about 30% of the time in an earlier analysis. Available immune exposure information covered CMV serostatus only.

About this clone: Its antigen is currently unknown.

Trimming took 5 bases from V and 0 from J, leaving 14 bases between them. The CDR3 consists of 16 residues. The V gene's germline CDR1 is SGHTA and CDR2 FQGNSA. The sample taken for sequencing was PBMCs. The origin of this receptor is a man younger than 30 in good health and CMV-seropositive. The V and J genes are TRBV7-2 and TRBJ2-1; D is uncertain. The CDR3 loop is CASSGTRPSSYNEQFF. CDR3 bases: TGTGCCAGCAGCGGCACACGCCCAAGCTCCTACAATGAGCAGTTCTTC. Full variable domain (remainder filled in from reference TRBV7-2 and TRBJ2-1): GAGVSQSPSNKVTEKGKDVELRCDPISGHTALYWYRQSLGQGLEFLIYFQGNSAPDKSGLPSDRFSAERTGGSVSTLTIQRTQQEDSAVYLCASSGTRPSSYNEQFFGPGTRLTVL.